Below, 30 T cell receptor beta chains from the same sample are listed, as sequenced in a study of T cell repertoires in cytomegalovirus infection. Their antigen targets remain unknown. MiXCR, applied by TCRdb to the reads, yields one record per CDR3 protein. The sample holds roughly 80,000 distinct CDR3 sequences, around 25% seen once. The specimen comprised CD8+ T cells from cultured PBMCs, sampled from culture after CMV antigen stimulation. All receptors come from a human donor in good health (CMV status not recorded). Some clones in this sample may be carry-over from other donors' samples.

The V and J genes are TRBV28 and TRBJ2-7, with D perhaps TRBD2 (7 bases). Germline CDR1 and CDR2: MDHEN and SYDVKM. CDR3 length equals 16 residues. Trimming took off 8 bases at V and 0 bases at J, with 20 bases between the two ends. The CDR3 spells CASGLTGGFFSYEQYF. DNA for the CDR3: TGTGCCAGCGGGTTGACGGGGGGCTTTTTCTCCTACGAGCAGTACTTC.

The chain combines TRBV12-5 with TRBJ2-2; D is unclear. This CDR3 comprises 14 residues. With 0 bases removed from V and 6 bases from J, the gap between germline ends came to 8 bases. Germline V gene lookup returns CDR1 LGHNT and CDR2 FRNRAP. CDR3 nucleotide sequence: TGTGCTAGTGGTTTGGTACCGGTTCCCGGGGAGCTGTTTTTT. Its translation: CASGLVPVPGELFF.

DNA of the CDR3: TGTGCCAGCAGCCTTACCGGACGTCCAAGGAAAAATTCACCCCTCCACTTT. Residues: CASSLTGRPRKNSPLHF. The chain couples TRBV28 to TRBJ1-6; D is uncertain. From germline, CDR1 is MDHEN and CDR2 SYDVKM. Trimming took off 6 bases at V and 7 bases at J, with 22 bases between the two ends. This CDR3 comprises 17 residues.

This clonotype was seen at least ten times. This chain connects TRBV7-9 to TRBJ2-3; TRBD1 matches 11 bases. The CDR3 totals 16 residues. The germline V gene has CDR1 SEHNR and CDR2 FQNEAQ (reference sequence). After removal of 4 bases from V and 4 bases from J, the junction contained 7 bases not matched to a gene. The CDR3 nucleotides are TGTGCCAGCAGCTCACCGGGACAGGGGGTTGCAGATACGCAGTATTTT. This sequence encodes CASSSPGQGVADTQYF.

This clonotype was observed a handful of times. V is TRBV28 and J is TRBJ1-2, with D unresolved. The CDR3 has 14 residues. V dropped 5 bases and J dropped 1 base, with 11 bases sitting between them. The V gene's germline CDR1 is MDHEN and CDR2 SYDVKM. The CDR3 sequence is CASSPNENNYGYTF. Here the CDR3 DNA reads TGTGCCAGCAGTCCCAACGAGAATAACTATGGCTACACCTTC.

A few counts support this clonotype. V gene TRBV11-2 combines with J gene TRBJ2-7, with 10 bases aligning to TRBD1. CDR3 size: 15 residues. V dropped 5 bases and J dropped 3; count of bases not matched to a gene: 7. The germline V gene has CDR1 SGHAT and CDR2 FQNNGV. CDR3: CASSHGTGANYEQYF. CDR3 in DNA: TGTGCCAGCAGCCATGGGACAGGGGCCAACTACGAGCAGTACTTC.

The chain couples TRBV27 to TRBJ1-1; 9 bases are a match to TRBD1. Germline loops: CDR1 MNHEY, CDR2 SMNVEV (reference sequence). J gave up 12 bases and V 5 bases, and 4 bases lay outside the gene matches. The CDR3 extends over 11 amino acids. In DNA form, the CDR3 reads TGTGCCAGCAGTGGGGGGACAGGGACTTTCTTT. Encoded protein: CASSGGTGTFF.

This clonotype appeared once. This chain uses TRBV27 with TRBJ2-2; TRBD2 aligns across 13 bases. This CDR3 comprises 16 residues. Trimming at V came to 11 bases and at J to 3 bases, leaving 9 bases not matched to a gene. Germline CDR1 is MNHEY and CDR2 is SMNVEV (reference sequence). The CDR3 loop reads CAVWTSGSSYTGELFF. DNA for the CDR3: TGTGCCGTCTGGACTAGCGGGAGTTCGTACACCGGGGAGCTGTTTTTT.

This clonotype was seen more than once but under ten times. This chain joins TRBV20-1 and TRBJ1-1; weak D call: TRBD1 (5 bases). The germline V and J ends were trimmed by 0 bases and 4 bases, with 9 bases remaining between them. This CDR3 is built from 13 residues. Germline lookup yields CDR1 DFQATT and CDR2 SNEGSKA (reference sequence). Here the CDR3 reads CSARDVGGTEAFF. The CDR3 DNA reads TGCAGTGCTAGAGATGTGGGGGGCACTGAAGCTTTCTTT.

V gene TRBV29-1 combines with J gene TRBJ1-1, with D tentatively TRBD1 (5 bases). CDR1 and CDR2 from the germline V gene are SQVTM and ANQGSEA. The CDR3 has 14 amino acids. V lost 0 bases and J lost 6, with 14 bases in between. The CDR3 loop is CSVEDRGTRAEAFF. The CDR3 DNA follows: TGCAGCGTTGAAGATCGAGGGACTCGGGCTGAAGCTTTCTTT.

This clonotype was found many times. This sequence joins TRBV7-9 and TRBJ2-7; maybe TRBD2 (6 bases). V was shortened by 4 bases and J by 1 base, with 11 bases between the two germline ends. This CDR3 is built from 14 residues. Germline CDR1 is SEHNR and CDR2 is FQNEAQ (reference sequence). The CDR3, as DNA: TGTGCCAGCAGCTCCCTTGGGGGGTCCTACGAGCAGTACTTC. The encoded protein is CASSSLGGSYEQYF.

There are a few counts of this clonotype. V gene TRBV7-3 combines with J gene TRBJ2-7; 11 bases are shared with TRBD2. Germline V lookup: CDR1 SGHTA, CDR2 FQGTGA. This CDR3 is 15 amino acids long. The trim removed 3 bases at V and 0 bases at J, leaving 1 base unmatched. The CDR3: CASSLTSGASYEQYF. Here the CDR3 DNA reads TGTGCCAGCAGCTTGACTAGCGGGGCCTCCTACGAGCAGTACTTC.

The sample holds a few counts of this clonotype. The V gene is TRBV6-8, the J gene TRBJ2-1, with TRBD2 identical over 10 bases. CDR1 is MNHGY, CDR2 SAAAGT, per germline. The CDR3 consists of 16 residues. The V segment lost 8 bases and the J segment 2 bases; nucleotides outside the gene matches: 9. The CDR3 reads CASVPSAGGAYNEQFF. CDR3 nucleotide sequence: TGTGCCAGCGTCCCCTCAGCGGGGGGGGCCTACAATGAGCAGTTCTTC.

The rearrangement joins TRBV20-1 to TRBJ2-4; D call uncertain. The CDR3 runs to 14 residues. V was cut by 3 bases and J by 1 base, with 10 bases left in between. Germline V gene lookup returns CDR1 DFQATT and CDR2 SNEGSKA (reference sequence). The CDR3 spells CSASTNRAKNIQYF. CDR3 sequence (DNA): TGCAGTGCTAGTACCAATCGGGCCAAAAACATTCAGTACTTC.

The CDR3 DNA follows: TGCGCCAGCAGCCAAGAAGGGACAGGGGAGTTTCGGGGAGAGACCCAGTACTTC. Its protein product is CASSQEGTGEFRGETQYF. The J gene is TRBJ2-5, the V gene TRBV4-3, with 10 positions matching TRBD1. The germline V gene encodes CDR1 LGHNA and CDR2 YSLEER. Germline trimming cut 0 bases from V and 4 bases from J; bases unmatched to any gene: 11. This CDR3 region has 18 residues.

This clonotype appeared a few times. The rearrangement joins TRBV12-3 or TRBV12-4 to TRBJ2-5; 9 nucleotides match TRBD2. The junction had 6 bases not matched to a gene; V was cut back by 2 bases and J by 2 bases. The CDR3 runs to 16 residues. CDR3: CASSLFSGRGQETQYF. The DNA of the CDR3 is TGTGCCAGCAGTTTATTTAGCGGGAGAGGGCAAGAGACCCAGTACTTC.

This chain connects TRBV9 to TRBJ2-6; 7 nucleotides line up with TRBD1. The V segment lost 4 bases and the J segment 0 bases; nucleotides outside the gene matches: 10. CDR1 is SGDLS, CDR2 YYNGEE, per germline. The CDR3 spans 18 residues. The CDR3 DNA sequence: TGTGCCAGCAGCTTCCCGACAGGGAGTATCTCTGGGGCCAACGTCCTGACTTTC. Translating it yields CASSFPTGSISGANVLTF.

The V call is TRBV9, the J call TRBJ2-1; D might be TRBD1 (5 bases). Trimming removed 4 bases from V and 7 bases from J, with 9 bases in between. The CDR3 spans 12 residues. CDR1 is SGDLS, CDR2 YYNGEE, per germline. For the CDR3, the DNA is TGTGCCAGCAGCTCCAGGGTGAATGAGCAGTTCTTC. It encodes CASSSRVNEQFF.

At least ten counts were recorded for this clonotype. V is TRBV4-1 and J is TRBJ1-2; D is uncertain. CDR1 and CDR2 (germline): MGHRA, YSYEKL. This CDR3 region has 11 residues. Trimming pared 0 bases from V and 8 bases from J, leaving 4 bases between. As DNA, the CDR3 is TGCGCCAGCAGCCAAGATCGAGGCTACACCTTC. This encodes CASSQDRGYTF.

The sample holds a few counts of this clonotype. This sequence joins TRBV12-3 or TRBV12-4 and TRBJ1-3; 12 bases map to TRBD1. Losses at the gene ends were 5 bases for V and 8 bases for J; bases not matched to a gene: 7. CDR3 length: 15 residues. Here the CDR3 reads CASSAGTGGLDTIYF. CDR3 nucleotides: TGTGCCAGCAGTGCCGGGACAGGGGGCTTGGACACCATATATTTT.

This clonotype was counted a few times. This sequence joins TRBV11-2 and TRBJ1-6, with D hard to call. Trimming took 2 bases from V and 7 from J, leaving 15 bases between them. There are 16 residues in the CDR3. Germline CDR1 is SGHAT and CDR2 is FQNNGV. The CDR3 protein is CASSLSRGLANSPLHF. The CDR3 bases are TGTGCCAGCAGCTTAAGTCGTGGGCTCGCGAATTCACCCCTCCACTTT.

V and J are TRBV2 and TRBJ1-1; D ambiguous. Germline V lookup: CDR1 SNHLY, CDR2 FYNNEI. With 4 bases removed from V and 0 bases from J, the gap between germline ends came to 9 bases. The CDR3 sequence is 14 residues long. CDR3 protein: CASSGQVMNTEAFF. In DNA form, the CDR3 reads TGTGCCAGCAGTGGGCAGGTCATGAACACTGAAGCTTTCTTT.

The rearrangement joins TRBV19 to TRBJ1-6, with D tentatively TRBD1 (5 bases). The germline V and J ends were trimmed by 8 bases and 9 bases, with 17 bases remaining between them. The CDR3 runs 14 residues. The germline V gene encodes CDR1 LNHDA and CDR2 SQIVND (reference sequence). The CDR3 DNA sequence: TGTGCCAGTTCCGCAGGGACGGGGATTTCACCCCTCCACTTT. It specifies CASSAGTGISPLHF.

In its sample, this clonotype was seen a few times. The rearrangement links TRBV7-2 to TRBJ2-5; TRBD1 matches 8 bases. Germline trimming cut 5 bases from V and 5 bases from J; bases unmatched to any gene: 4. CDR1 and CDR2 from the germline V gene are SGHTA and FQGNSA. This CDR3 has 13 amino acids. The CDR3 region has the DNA TGTGCCAGCAGCAGAGACAGGGGTGAGACCCAGTACTTC. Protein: CASSRDRGETQYF.

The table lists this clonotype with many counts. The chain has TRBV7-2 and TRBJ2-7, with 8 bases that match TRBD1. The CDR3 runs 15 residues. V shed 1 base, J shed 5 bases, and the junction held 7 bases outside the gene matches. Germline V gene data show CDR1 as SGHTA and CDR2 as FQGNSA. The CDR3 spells CASSLERTGLHEQYF. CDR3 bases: TGTGCCAGCAGCTTAGAGAGGACAGGGCTCCACGAGCAGTACTTC.

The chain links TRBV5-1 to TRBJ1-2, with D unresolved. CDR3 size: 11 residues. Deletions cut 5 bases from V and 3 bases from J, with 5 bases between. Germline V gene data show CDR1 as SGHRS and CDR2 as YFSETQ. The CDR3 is CASSSDYGYTF. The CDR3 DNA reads TGCGCCAGCAGTTCCGACTATGGCTACACCTTC.

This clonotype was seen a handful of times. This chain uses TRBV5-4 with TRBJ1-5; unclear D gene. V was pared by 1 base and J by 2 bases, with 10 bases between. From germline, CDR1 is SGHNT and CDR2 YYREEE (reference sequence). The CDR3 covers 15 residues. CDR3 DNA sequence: TGTGCCAGCAGCTTGTGGGGTCAGGGCAATCAGCCCCAGCATTTT. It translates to CASSLWGQGNQPQHF.

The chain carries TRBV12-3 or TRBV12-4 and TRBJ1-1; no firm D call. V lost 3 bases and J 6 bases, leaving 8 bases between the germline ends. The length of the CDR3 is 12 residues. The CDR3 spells CASSLVVSEAFF. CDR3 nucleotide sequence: TGTGCCAGCAGTTTGGTGGTTTCTGAAGCTTTCTTT.

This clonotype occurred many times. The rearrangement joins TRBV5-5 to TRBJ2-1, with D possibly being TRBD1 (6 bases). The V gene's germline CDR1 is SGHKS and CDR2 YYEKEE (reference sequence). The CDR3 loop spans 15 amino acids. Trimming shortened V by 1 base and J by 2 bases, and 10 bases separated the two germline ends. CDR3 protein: CASSLYGDTYNEQFF. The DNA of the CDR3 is TGTGCCAGCAGCTTGTACGGGGACACCTACAATGAGCAGTTCTTC.

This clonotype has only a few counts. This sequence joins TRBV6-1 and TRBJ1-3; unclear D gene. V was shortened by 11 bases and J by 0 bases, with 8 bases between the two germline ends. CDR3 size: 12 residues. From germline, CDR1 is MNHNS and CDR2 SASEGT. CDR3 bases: TGTGCCGCAGGTTTCTCTGGAAACACCATATATTTT. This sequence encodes CAAGFSGNTIYF.